The 23 T cell receptor beta chains given below trace back to one sample, sequenced in a study of blood T cell repertoires in COVID-19. The data were produced by immunoSEQ multiplex PCR, yet TCRdb's version contains in-frame clones alone and is incomplete. The table includes roughly 250,000 clones, about 89% detected once. Sequenced: PBMCs or T cells enriched from blood (not recorded which). The source of these receptors is a man between 35 and 55 years old who had recovered from COVID-19.

The rearrangement links TRBV2 to TRBJ2-7; D remains unclear. Trimming cost V 3 bases and J 1 base, with 13 bases left between them. The length of the CDR3 is 15 residues. Germline loops: CDR1 SNHLY, CDR2 FYNNEI. CDR3: CASSDVAAGSYEQYF. CDR3 bases: TGTGCCAGCAGTGATGTGGCCGCCGGGTCCTACGAGCAGTACTTC.

The chain links TRBV4-3 to TRBJ1-1; D is unresolved. Germline loops: CDR1 LGHNA, CDR2 YSLEER. V lost 1 base to trimming and J lost 0 bases, with 21 bases between them. This CDR3 spans 19 amino acids. In nucleotides, the CDR3 is TGCGCCAGCAGCCAAGTGGATGTTCTGCGGCTCACAATGAACACTGAAGCTTTCTTT. It encodes CASSQVDVLRLTMNTEAFF.

The J gene is TRBJ2-5, the V gene TRBV20-1, with D possibly being TRBD2 (5 bases). CDR1 is DFQATT, CDR2 SNEGSKA, per germline (reference sequence). There are 14 residues in the CDR3. Between the trimmed V and J ends, which lost 3 bases and 5 bases, there was a span of 16 bases. The CDR3 coding sequence is TGCAGTGCTAGTTTGCGGGTGAGCCAGGAGACCCAGTACTTC. Its translation is CSASLRVSQETQYF.

The chain combines TRBV4-1 with TRBJ1-3, with D maybe TRBD1 (5 bases). Germline V gene sequence: CDR1 MGHRA, CDR2 YSYEKL. This CDR3 contains 15 residues. The V gene lost 4 bases and the J gene lost 0 bases, with 10 bases spanning the gap. CDR3 in amino acids: CASSPSGGSGNTIYF. The CDR3 nucleotides are TGCGCCAGCAGCCCTTCGGGGGGCTCTGGAAACACCATATATTTT.

This chain uses TRBV6-4 with TRBJ1-1, with TRBD1 identical over 8 bases. Germline V gene lookup returns CDR1 MRHNA and CDR2 SNTAGT. Trimming took 0 bases from V and 1 from J; bases not matched to a gene: 1. The CDR3 has 15 residues. CDR3 loop: CASSDSTGGNTEAFF. CDR3 coding DNA: TGTGCCAGCAGTGACTCCACAGGGGGGAACACTGAAGCTTTCTTT.

The V gene is TRBV15, the J gene TRBJ1-5, with 7 positions matching TRBD1. The CDR3 spans 16 residues. Germline V lookup: CDR1 LNHNV, CDR2 YYDKDF (reference sequence). J lost 3 bases, V lost 3 bases, and 8 bases had no gene match. The chain's CDR3 is CATSRTTGSNNQPQHF. The CDR3 DNA reads as TGTGCCACCAGCAGGACGACAGGGTCAAACAATCAGCCCCAGCATTTT.

The rearrangement joins TRBV19 to TRBJ1-6; tentative D call: TRBD1 (5 bases). The CDR3 is 15 residues long. Trimming removed 3 bases at V and 13 bases at J, with 19 bases between. Per the germline V gene, CDR1 is LNHDA and CDR2 is SQIVND (reference sequence). CDR3 DNA: TGTGCCAGTAGTATGGGTTTTAGCGGGACGTCGCCCCTCCACTTT. Amino acids: CASSMGFSGTSPLHF. Supplemented by reference TRBV19 and TRBJ1-6, the full variable domain reads DGGITQSPKYLFRKEGQNVTLSCEQNLNHDAMYWYRQDPGQGLRLIYYSQIVNDFQKGDIAEGYSVSREKKESFPLTVTSAQKNPTAFYLCASSMGFSGTSPLHFGNGTRLTVT.

This clone was picked up a small number of times. The genes are TRBV19 and TRBJ1-5, with 9 nucleotides matching TRBD1. The trim removed 4 bases at V and 6 bases at J, leaving 7 bases unmatched. The germline V gene has CDR1 LNHDA and CDR2 SQIVND (reference sequence). The CDR3 sequence is 15 residues long. The CDR3 sequence: CASSTQQGAGQPQHF. The CDR3 coding sequence is TGTGCCAGTAGTACCCAACAGGGGGCAGGTCAGCCCCAGCATTTT. The full variable domain, in which reference TRBV19 and TRBJ1-5 provide the parts outside the CDR3, is DGGITQSPKYLFRKEGQNVTLSCEQNLNHDAMYWYRQDPGQGLRLIYYSQIVNDFQKGDIAEGYSVSREKKESFPLTVTSAQKNPTAFYLCASSTQQGAGQPQHFGDGTRLSIL.

There are a few counts of this clone. The chain uses TRBV9 and TRBJ2-1, with 9 bases lining up with TRBD1. The CDR3 is made up of 14 amino acids. Germline V CDR1 and CDR2: SGDLS, YYNGEE. Losses at the gene ends were 6 bases for V and 7 bases for J; bases not matched to a gene: 8. DNA of the CDR3: TGTGCCAGCAACAGGGGGCGGCCGGAAAATGAGCAGTTCTTC. Protein sequence: CASNRGRPENEQFF.

The V gene is TRBV9, the J gene TRBJ1-6, with TRBD1 matching 10 bases. Trimming removed 0 bases from V and 8 bases from J; junction bases left unmatched: 5. Germline CDR1 and CDR2: SGDLS and YYNGEE. The CDR3 has 16 residues. CDR3 bases: TGTGCCAGCAGCGTAGCGGGGACAGGGGAATATTCACCCCTCCACTTT. Its protein is CASSVAGTGEYSPLHF.

This chain joins TRBV7-3 and TRBJ2-1, with 9 bases lining up with TRBD1. V lost 0 bases and J lost 9; bases outside the gene matches: 6. The CDR3 contains 15 residues. Germline assignment: CDR1 SGHTA and CDR2 FQGTGA. Written as DNA, the CDR3 is TGTGCCAGCAGCTTAACTACAGGGGGCAAGGGTGAGCAGTTCTTC. This sequence encodes CASSLTTGGKGEQFF.

This rearrangement joins TRBV5-1 to TRBJ1-6, with D perhaps TRBD1 (6 bases). Trimming stripped 5 bases from V and 6 bases from J, with 12 bases between. The CDR3 has 14 amino acids. Germline V lookup: CDR1 SGHRS, CDR2 YFSETQ. The CDR3 loop is CASRPGTLNSPLHF. The CDR3 DNA reads as TGCGCCAGCAGGCCCGGGACACTTAATTCACCCCTCCACTTT.

This chain uses TRBV18 with TRBJ2-2, with a possible D match to TRBD1 (5 bases). In germline, CDR1 is KGHSH, CDR2 LQKENI. The CDR3 has 18 amino acids. The ends were cut back, 4 bases at V and 1 base at J, with 19 bases in the middle. CDR3 in DNA: TGTGCCAGCTCACTAACCCGGCAGACAGAGATGAACACCGGGGAGCTGTTTTTT. This translates into CASSLTRQTEMNTGELFF.

The CDR3 loop reads CASNRGDNQPQHF. The CDR3 nucleotides are TGTGCCAGCAATAGGGGCGATAATCAGCCCCAGCATTTT. This rearrangement joins TRBV6-5 to TRBJ1-5; D possibly corresponds to TRBD1 (5 bases). The CDR3 runs to 13 residues. Deletions cut 7 bases from V and 4 bases from J, with 11 bases between. Germline CDR1 and CDR2: MNHEY and SVGAGI.

Note on this clone: The junction departs from the called germline gene at one end, perhaps through a read error. This chain uses TRBV13 with TRBJ2-7, with 12 bases fitting TRBD1. The CDR3 is made up of 15 amino acids. Looked up from germline, CDR1 is PRHDT and CDR2 is FYEKMQ (reference sequence). CDR3 nucleotide sequence: TGTGCCAGCAGCTCCGGGACAGGGGGCCCCAGGCAGCAGCACTTC. This sequence encodes CASSSGTGGPRQQHF.

The chain employs TRBV27 and TRBJ2-5, with D perhaps TRBD1 (5 bases). The ends were cut back, 4 bases at V and 2 bases at J, with 8 bases in the middle. CDR3 length: 13 amino acids. The germline CDR1 and CDR2 sequences are MNHEY and SMNVEV (reference sequence). In DNA form, the CDR3 reads TGTGCCAGCAGTTCCAGGGTACAAGAGACCCAGTACTTC. Encoded protein: CASSSRVQETQYF.

The CDR3 is CASSFGLAGDTDTQYF. The CDR3, as DNA: TGTGCCAGCAGTTTCGGACTAGCGGGGGACACAGATACGCAGTATTTT. The V call is TRBV27, the J call TRBJ2-3, with 13 nucleotides matching TRBD2. This CDR3 has 16 residues. The V segment lost 3 bases and the J segment 2 bases; nucleotides outside the gene matches: 2. Germline V gene lookup returns CDR1 MNHEY and CDR2 SMNVEV (reference sequence).

This clone appeared once. The chain is built from TRBV9 and TRBJ2-7, with TRBD1 identical over 7 bases. The CDR3 totals 14 residues. With V trimmed by 5 bases and J by 3 bases, 8 bases remained unmatched. The V gene's germline CDR1 is SGDLS and CDR2 YYNGEE. CDR3 amino acids: CASSAGTEIYEQYF. The CDR3 DNA reads as TGTGCCAGCAGTGCCGGGACAGAGATCTACGAGCAGTACTTC.

Here the CDR3 reads CASSLTSGSVYNEQFF. The CDR3 DNA sequence: TGTGCCAGCAGTCTGACTAGCGGGAGTGTCTACAATGAGCAGTTCTTC. The gene calls are TRBV2 and TRBJ2-1; 12 positions match TRBD2. CDR3 length equals 16 residues. Germline-derived CDR1 and CDR2 are SNHLY and FYNNEI. With 5 bases clipped from V and 3 bases from J, the junction kept 5 bases outside the gene matches.

The chain links TRBV11-1 to TRBJ1-1; D is undetermined. The CDR3 contains 12 residues. Germline-derived CDR1 and CDR2 are SGHAT and FQDESV (reference sequence). V lost 6 bases and J 0 bases, leaving 5 bases between the germline ends. The CDR3 reads CASSTLNTEAFF. The CDR3 DNA sequence: TGTGCCAGCAGTACATTGAACACTGAAGCTTTCTTT.

The V call is TRBV3-1 (or the pseudogene TRBV3-2), the J call TRBJ1-4; D may be TRBD1 (5 bases). V dropped 0 bases and J dropped 7 bases, with 12 bases sitting between them. The germline CDR1 and CDR2 sequences are LGHDT and YNNKEL (reference sequence). The CDR3 has 15 residues. The CDR3, as DNA: TGTGCCAGCAGCCAAGAACGGGGGTGGGCTGAAAAACTGTTTTTT. This gives the protein CASSQERGWAEKLFF.

This chain connects TRBV7-3 to TRBJ1-2, with 10 positions matching TRBD1. The CDR3 spans 13 residues. V gave up 5 bases and J gave up 8 bases; unmatched junction bases: 5. Germline CDR1 and CDR2: SGHTA and FQGTGA. The CDR3 is CASSLDRGRGYTF. Written as DNA, the CDR3 is TGTGCCAGCAGCCTAGACAGGGGGCGAGGCTACACCTTC. Full variable domain (missing parts from reference TRBV7-3 and TRBJ1-2): GAGVSQTPSNKVTEKGKYVELRCDPISGHTALYWYRQSLGQGPEFLIYFQGTGAADDSGLPNDRFFAVRPEGSVSTLKIQRTERGDSAVYLCASSLDRGRGYTFGSGTRLTVV.

This rearrangement joins TRBV5-1 to TRBJ2-2; 7 bases align to TRBD1. In germline, CDR1 is SGHRS, CDR2 YFSETQ. Trimming at V came to 4 bases and at J to 2 bases, leaving 5 bases not matched to a gene. There are 15 residues in the CDR3. In DNA form, the CDR3 reads TGCGCCAGCAGCCTAAGGACAGGCAACACCGGGGAGCTGTTTTTT. Encoded protein: CASSLRTGNTGELFF.